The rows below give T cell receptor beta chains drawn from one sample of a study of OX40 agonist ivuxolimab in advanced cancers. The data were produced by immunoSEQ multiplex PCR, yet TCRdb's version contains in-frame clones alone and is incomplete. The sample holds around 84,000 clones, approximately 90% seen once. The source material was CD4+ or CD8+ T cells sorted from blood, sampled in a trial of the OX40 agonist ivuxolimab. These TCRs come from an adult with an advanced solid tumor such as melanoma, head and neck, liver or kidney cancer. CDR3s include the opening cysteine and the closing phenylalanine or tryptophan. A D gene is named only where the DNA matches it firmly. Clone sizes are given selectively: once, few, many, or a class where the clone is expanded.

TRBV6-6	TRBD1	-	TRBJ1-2	CASSFGGDRTYGYTF	TGTGCCAGCAGTTTCGGGGGGGACAGAACCTATGGCTACACCTTC
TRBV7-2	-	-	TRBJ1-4	CASSPGEKLFF	TGTGCCAGCAGCCCTGGGGAAAAACTGTTTTTT
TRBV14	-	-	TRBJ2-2	CASSQDIAANTGELFF	TGTGCCAGCAGCCAAGATATAGCGGCGAACACCGGGGAGCTGTTTTTT
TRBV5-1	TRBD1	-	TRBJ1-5	CASSPEVGGYPAQHF	TGCGCCAGCAGTCCCGAGGTAGGGGGCTACCCAGCCCAGCATTTT
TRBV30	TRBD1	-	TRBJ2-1	CAWKWGQLFF	TGTGCCTGGAAATGGGGACAGCTGTTCTTC
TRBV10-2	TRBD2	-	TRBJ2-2	CASSGTSGGTGELFF	TGCGCCAGCAGTGGGACTAGCGGGGGGACCGGGGAGCTGTTTTTT
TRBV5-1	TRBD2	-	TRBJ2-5	CASSPPSGGPETQYF	TGCGCCAGCAGCCCCCCTAGCGGGGGGCCAGAGACCCAGTACTTC
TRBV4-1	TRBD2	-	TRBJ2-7	CASSLLLAGLGDEQYF	TGCGCCAGCAGCCTCCTTCTAGCGGGCTTAGGGGACGAGCAGTACTTC
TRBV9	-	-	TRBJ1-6	CASSVQDFNSPLHF	TGTGCCAGCAGCGTGCAAGATTTTAATTCACCCCTCCACTTT
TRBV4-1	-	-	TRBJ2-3	CASSPPATADTQYF	TGCGCCAGCAGCCCACCAGCGACAGCAGATACGCAGTATTTT
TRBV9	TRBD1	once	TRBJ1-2	CASSVGDRWSHYGYTF	TGTGCCAGCAGCGTAGGGGACAGGTGGTCTCACTATGGCTACACCTTC
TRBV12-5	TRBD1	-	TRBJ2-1	CASGLPRTGSNEQFF	TGTGCTAGTGGTTTGCCGAGGACAGGGTCCAATGAGCAGTTCTTC
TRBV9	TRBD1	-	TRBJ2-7	CASSVRDSYKQYF	TGTGCCAGCAGCGTTCGGGACAGCTACAAGCAGTACTTC
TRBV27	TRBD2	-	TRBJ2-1	CASRRPGLAEYNEQFF	TGTGCCAGCCGGCGACCGGGACTAGCGGAGTACAATGAGCAGTTCTTC
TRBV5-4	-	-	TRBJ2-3	CASSLAVDTQYF	TGTGCCAGCAGCTTGGCGGTAGATACGCAGTATTTT
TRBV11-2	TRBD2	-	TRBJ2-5	CASSLLAGEETQYF	TGTGCCAGCAGCCTACTAGCGGGAGAAGAGACCCAGTACTTC
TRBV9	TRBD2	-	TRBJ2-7	CASIRHGLAGLVSYEQYF	TGTGCCAGCATTCGTCATGGGCTAGCGGGGTTGGTGTCCTACGAGCAGTACTTC
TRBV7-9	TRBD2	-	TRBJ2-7	CASSSGTSGGALSYEQYF	TGTGCCAGCAGCTCCGGGACTAGCGGGGGGGCTCTCTCCTACGAGCAGTACTTC
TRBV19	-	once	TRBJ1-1	CASGTGAEITEAFF	TGTGCCAGCGGAACCGGGGCAGAGATCACTGAAGCTTTCTTT
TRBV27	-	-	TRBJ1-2	CASGPRLDGPGYTF	TGTGCCAGCGGCCCAAGATTGGACGGACCTGGCTACACCTTC
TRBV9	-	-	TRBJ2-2	CASSVGGGNTGELFF	TGTGCCAGCAGCGTAGGCGGCGGGAACACCGGGGAGCTGTTTTTT
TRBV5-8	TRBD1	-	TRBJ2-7	CASSLGTGAYEQYF	TGTGCCAGCAGCTTGGGGACAGGGGCCTACGAGCAGTACTTC
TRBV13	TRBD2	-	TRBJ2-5	CASSPRLAGKETQYF	TGTGCCAGCAGCCCTAGACTAGCGGGAAAAGAGACCCAGTACTTC
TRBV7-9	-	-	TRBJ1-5	CASSDSNQPQHF	TGTGCCAGCAGCGACAGTAATCAGCCCCAGCATTTT
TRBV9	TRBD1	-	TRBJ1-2	CASSVEKSGGNYGYTF	TGTGCCAGCAGCGTAGAGAAGTCAGGGGGAAACTATGGCTACACCTTC
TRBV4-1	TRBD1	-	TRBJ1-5	CASSHGTVDQPQHF	TGCGCCAGCAGCCACGGGACAGTTGATCAGCCCCAGCATTTT
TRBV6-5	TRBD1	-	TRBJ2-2	CASSGDRGPGELFF	TGTGCCAGCAGTGGGGACAGGGGGCCCGGGGAGCTGTTTTTT
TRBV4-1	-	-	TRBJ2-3	CASSQVPGQVSTDTQYF	TGCGCCAGCAGCCAAGTGCCGGGACAAGTCAGCACAGATACGCAGTATTTT
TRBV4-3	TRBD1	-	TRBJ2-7	CASSQTSTGSSYEQYF	TGCGCCAGCAGCCAAACGTCGACAGGGAGCTCCTACGAGCAGTACTTC
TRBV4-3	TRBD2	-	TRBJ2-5	CASSQAPGGPVETQYF	TGCGCCAGCAGCCAAGCTCCGGGGGGGCCGGTGGAGACCCAGTACTTC
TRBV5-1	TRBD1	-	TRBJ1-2	CASSEGAVGYTF	TGCGCCAGCAGCGAGGGGGCTGTCGGCTACACCTTC
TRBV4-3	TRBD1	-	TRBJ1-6	CASSPGRDRYNSPLHF	TGCGCCAGCAGCCCCGGCAGGGACAGATATAATTCACCCCTCCACTTT
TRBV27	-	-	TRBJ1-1	CASRQPFEGPAFF	TGTGCCAGCAGGCAACCCTTCGAGGGGCCGGCTTTCTTT
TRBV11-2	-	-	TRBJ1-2	CASSLIGGYTF	TGTGCCAGCAGCTTGATAGGGGGCTACACCTTC
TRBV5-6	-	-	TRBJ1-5	CASSTQGYQPQHF	TGTGCCAGCAGCACTCAGGGATATCAGCCCCAGCATTTT
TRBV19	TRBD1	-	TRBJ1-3	CASTTGVLGNTIYF	TGTGCCAGTACTACAGGGGTTTTGGGAAACACCATATATTTT
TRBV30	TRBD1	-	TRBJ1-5	CAWSLGQGVQPQHF	TGTGCCTGGAGTTTAGGACAGGGGGTTCAGCCCCAGCATTTT
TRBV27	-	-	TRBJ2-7	CATSTGSTYEQYF	TGTGCCACTTCGACAGGCTCCACCTACGAGCAGTACTTC
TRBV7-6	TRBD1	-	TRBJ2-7	CASSPRDSSYEQYF	TGTGCCAGCAGCCCGAGGGACAGCTCCTACGAGCAGTACTTC
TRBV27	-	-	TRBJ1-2	CASSLGGGGGYTF	TGTGCCAGCAGTTTAGGGGGCGGGGGTGGCTACACCTTC
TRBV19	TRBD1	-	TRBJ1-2	CATLGQGGGLNYGYTF	TGTGCCACCTTAGGACAGGGAGGGGGACTGAACTATGGCTACACCTTC
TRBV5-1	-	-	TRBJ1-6	CASSLVGSSYNSPLHF	TGCGCCAGCAGCTTGGTAGGAAGCTCCTATAATTCACCCCTCCACTTT
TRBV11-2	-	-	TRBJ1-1	CASSLYPLNTEAFF	TGTGCCAGCAGCTTATATCCTTTGAACACTGAAGCTTTCTTT
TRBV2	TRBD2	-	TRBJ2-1	CASIRDSGGSSYNEQFF	TGTGCCAGCATTCGGGATAGCGGGGGGAGCTCCTACAATGAGCAGTTCTTC
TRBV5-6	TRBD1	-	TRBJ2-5	CASSLEQGIQETQYF	TGTGCCAGCAGCTTAGAACAGGGGATCCAAGAGACCCAGTACTTC
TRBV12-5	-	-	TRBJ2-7	CASGFAPPYEQYF	TGTGCTAGTGGTTTCGCCCCACCCTACGAGCAGTACTTC
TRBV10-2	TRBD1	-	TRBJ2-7	CASRGTAGYEQYF	TGCGCCAGCAGAGGGACAGCAGGCTACGAGCAGTACTTC
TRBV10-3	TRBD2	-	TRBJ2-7	CAIKAGGERYEQYF	TGTGCCATCAAGGCGGGGGGGGAGAGGTACGAGCAGTACTTC
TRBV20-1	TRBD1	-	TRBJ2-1	CSAGQGNEQFF	TGCAGTGCAGGACAGGGCAATGAGCAGTTCTTC
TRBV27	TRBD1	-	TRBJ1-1	CASSAGGRFTEAFF	TGTGCCAGCAGTGCAGGGGGCCGGTTCACTGAAGCTTTCTTT
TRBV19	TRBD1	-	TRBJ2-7	CASSIQRTGEGYEQYF	TGTGCCAGTAGTATCCAACGGACAGGGGAGGGCTACGAGCAGTACTTC
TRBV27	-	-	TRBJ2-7	CASSSARAYYEQYF	TGTGCCAGCAGCTCGGCCAGGGCCTACTACGAGCAGTACTTC